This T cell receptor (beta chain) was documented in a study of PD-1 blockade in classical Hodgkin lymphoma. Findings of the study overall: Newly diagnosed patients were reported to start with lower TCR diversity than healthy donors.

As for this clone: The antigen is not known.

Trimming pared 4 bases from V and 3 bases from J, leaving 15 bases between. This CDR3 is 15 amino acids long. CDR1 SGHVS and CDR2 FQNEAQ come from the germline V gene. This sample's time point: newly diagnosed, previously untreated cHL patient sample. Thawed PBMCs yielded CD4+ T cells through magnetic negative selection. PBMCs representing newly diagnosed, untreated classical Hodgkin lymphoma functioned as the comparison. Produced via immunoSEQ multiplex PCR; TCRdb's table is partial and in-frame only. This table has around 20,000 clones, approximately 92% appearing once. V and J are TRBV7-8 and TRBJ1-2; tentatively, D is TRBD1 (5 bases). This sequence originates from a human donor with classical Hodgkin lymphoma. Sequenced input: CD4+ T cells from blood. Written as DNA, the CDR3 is TGTGCCAGCAGCTCCCGGGTCGGGGGGGACTATGGCTACACCTTC. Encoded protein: CASSSRVGGDYGYTF.